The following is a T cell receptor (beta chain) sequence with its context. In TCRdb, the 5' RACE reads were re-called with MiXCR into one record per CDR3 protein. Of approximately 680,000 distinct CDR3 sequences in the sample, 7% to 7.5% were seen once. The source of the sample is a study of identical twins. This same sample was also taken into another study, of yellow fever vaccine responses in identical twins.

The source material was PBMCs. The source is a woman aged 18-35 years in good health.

CDR3 protein: CASRSSVSANSPLHF. Written as DNA, the CDR3 is TGCGCCAGCAGAAGTTCTGTCTCCGCGAATTCACCCCTCCACTTT. The genes are TRBV5-1 and TRBJ1-6, with D uncertain. CDR3 size: 15 residues. The germline V gene encodes CDR1 SGHRS and CDR2 YFSETQ. V was trimmed by 5 bases and J by 7 bases, leaving 16 bases between them.